This T cell receptor beta chain was captured by sequencing in a study of PD-1 and CTLA-4 blockade in melanoma. The table came from immunoSEQ multiplex PCR; TCRdb's copy has only in-frame clones and leaves some out. The sample has about 30,000 clones, 88% seen once. The TCR sequence derives from a human donor with melanoma. This material consisted of CD8+ T cells from peripheral blood, taken from a patient given anti-PD-1 treatment.

CDR3 amino acids: CASSSRGFSTDTQYF. As DNA, the CDR3 is TGTGCCAGCAGTTCTCGTGGGTTTAGCACAGATACGCAGTATTTT. The rearrangement links TRBV28 to TRBJ2-3; D gene ambiguous. V was pared by 4 bases and J by 0 bases, with 11 bases between. The CDR3 covers 15 residues. Looked up from germline, CDR1 is MDHEN and CDR2 is SYDVKM.